This passage covers 14 T cell receptor beta chains from one sample sequenced in a study of T cells in localized non-small cell lung cancer. Here immunoSEQ multiplex PCR was the method, and the copy in TCRdb shows in-frame clones only, minus some. The top ten hold roughly 4% of the sample, which has under 55,000 clones, over 70% seen once. The sequenced sample was PBMCs, obtained before any cancer treatment. The receptor source for this set is a woman aged 40-69 years with stage II lung adenocarcinoma.

V gene TRBV15 combines with J gene TRBJ2-5, with D possibly matching TRBD2 (5 bases). Germline values: CDR1 LNHNV, CDR2 YYDKDF (reference sequence). Trimming pared 5 bases from V and 3 bases from J, leaving 10 bases between. The CDR3 runs 13 residues. CDR3 protein: CATSPGFKETQYF. DNA of the CDR3: TGTGCCACCAGCCCGGGGTTTAAAGAGACCCAGTACTTC.

The gene calls are TRBV5-4 and TRBJ2-5, with unresolved D. The CDR3 runs to 13 residues. Germline V lookup: CDR1 SGHNT, CDR2 YYREEE (reference sequence). The V and J ends lost 4 bases and 4 bases respectively, with 11 bases between them. CDR3 region: CASSQPGSETQYF. The CDR3 DNA follows: TGTGCCAGCAGCCAACCGGGTTCAGAGACCCAGTACTTC.

The rearrangement links TRBV7-9 to TRBJ2-1, with TRBD2 matching over 7 bases. The J segment lost 5 bases and the V segment lost 5 bases, leaving 9 bases of the junction unmatched. Germline V gives CDR1 SEHNR, CDR2 FQNEAQ (reference sequence). The CDR3 extends over 15 amino acids. The CDR3 loop is CASSLLNRGDNEQFF. CDR3 nucleotide sequence: TGTGCCAGCAGCCTCCTCAATCGGGGGGACAATGAGCAGTTCTTC.

In its sample, this clone was seen a few times. The genes are TRBV4-3 and TRBJ2-7; D unclear. Trimming shortened V by 1 base and J by 6 bases, and 10 bases separated the two germline ends. The germline gives CDR1 LGHNA, CDR2 YSLEER. The CDR3 is 13 amino acids. Here the CDR3 reads CASSQVGIPEQYF. Written as DNA, the CDR3 is TGCGCCAGCAGCCAAGTAGGGATCCCCGAGCAGTACTTC.

The chain joins TRBV27 to TRBJ1-1; the D is unclear. V shed 4 bases and J shed 3 bases, with 9 bases lying between them. The V gene's germline CDR1 is MNHEY and CDR2 SMNVEV (reference sequence). The length of the CDR3 is 13 residues. In DNA, the CDR3 is TGTGCCAGCAGTTATTACCGGGACACTGAAGCTTTCTTT. It specifies CASSYYRDTEAFF.

V and J are TRBV7-8 and TRBJ1-5; tentative D call: TRBD1 (6 bases). Germline CDR1 reads SGHVS; CDR2 reads FQNEAQ. V lost 2 bases, J lost 0 bases, and 20 bases lay in between. This CDR3 is 19 amino acids long. In DNA, the CDR3 is TGTGCCAGCAGCTTATCCCCGGTTGGGGGCCAATATAGCAATCAGCCCCAGCATTTT. It yields the protein CASSLSPVGGQYSNQPQHF.

The chain has TRBV4-1 and TRBJ1-2; TRBD1 might be the D (5 bases). Trimming left V 0 bases short and J 6 bases short, with 14 bases between. The CDR3 is 15 amino acids. Per the germline V gene, CDR1 is MGHRA and CDR2 is YSYEKL. Here the CDR3 reads CASSQDLLTVNGYTF. In DNA, the CDR3 is TGCGCCAGCAGCCAAGATTTATTGACAGTCAATGGCTACACCTTC.

This chain links TRBV28 with TRBJ1-5, with a weak D call TRBD1 (6 bases). The CDR3 consists of 14 residues. CDR1 is MDHEN and CDR2 is SYDVKM in the germline V gene. V was shortened by 7 bases and J by 3 bases, with 13 bases between the two germline ends. The CDR3 coding sequence is TGTGCCAGCATAGGCGGACAGCTCAATCAGCCCCAGCATTTT. Translated, it gives CASIGGQLNQPQHF.

V usage is TRBV5-1 and J usage is TRBJ1-1, with 8 bases identical to TRBD1. CDR3 length: 15 residues. Germline CDR1 and CDR2: SGHRS and YFSETQ. V lost 4 bases and J lost 0; bases outside the gene matches: 5. The CDR3 DNA reads as TGCGCCAGCAGCCCAAGACAGGGGATGAACACTGAAGCTTTCTTT. Translated: CASSPRQGMNTEAFF. The full variable domain, its missing parts supplied by reference TRBV5-1 and TRBJ1-1, is KAGVTQTPRYLIKTRGQQVTLSCSPISGHRSVSWYQQTPGQGLQFLFEYFSETQRNKGNFPGRFSGRQFSNSRSEMNVSTLELGDSALYLCASSPRQGMNTEAFFGQGTRLTVV.

V and J are TRBV5-4 and TRBJ2-3, with a tentative D call TRBD1 (6 bases). With 1 base removed from V and 2 bases from J, the gap between germline ends came to 11 bases. The CDR3 consists of 15 residues. Per germline, CDR1 SGHNT and CDR2 YYREEE (reference sequence). The CDR3 DNA reads TGTGCCAGCAGCTTGTTAGGGGGTTTCACAGATACGCAGTATTTT. This sequence encodes CASSLLGGFTDTQYF.

V gene TRBV6-1 combines with J gene TRBJ2-3; D is unresolved. Germline V gene data show CDR1 as MNHNS and CDR2 as SASEGT. This CDR3 is 13 amino acids long. V lost 6 bases and J 2 bases, leaving 9 bases between the germline ends. The CDR3 is CASSPVYTDTQYF. The CDR3, as DNA: TGTGCCAGCAGCCCCGTCTACACAGATACGCAGTATTTT.

The V call is TRBV27, the J call TRBJ2-2; the D gene is possibly TRBD1 (5 bases). From germline, CDR1 is MNHEY and CDR2 SMNVEV (reference sequence). This CDR3 spans 16 amino acids. V lost 3 bases, J lost 4 bases, and 15 bases lay in between. DNA for the CDR3: TGTGCCAGCAGTTTCCTCAGTAAAAGGGGCACCGGGGAGCTGTTTTTT. Encoded protein: CASSFLSKRGTGELFF.

This chain links TRBV6-1 with TRBJ1-2, with a weak D call TRBD1 (5 bases). Germline V gene data show CDR1 as MNHNS and CDR2 as SASEGT. CDR3 size: 13 residues. V lost 2 bases and J lost 8, with 12 bases in between. The CDR3 loop is CASSELDRQGYTF. CDR3 coding DNA: TGTGCCAGCAGTGAACTCGACAGACAGGGCTACACCTTC.

The rearrangement uses TRBV2 and TRBJ1-1; possibly TRBD1 for D (5 bases). CDR3 size: 16 residues. CDR1 and CDR2 (germline): SNHLY, FYNNEI. V was shortened by 7 bases and J by 4 bases, with 22 bases between the two germline ends. The CDR3 sequence is CASKRAGFDVSTEAFF. The DNA of the CDR3 is TGTGCCAGCAAGAGGGCAGGGTTTGATGTAAGCACTGAAGCTTTCTTT.